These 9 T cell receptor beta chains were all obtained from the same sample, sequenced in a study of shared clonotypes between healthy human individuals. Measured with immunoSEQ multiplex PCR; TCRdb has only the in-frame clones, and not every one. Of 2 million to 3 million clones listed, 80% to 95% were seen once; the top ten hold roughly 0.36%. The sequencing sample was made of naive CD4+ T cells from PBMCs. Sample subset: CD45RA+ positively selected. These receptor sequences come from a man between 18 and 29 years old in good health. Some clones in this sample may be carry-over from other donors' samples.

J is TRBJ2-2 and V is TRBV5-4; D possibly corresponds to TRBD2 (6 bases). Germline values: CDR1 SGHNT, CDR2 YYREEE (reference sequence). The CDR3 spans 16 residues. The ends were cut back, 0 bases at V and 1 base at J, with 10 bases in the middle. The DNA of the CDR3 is TGTGCCAGCAGCTTGGCGGGAGCGGGGAACACCGGGGAGCTGTTTTTT. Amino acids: CASSLAGAGNTGELFF.

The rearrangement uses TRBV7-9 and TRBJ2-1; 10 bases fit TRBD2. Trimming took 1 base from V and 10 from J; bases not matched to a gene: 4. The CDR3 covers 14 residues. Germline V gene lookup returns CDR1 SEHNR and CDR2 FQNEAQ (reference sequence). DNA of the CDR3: TGTGCCAGCAGCTTAGGGGCTAGCGGGAGCGAGCAGTTCTTC. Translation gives CASSLGASGSEQFF.

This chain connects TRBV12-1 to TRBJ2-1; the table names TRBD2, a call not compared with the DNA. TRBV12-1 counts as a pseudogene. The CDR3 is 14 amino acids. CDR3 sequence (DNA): TGTGCCAGCAGCTCCCCGGCTAGTGGCAATGAGCAGTTCTTC. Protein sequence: CASSSPASGNEQFF.

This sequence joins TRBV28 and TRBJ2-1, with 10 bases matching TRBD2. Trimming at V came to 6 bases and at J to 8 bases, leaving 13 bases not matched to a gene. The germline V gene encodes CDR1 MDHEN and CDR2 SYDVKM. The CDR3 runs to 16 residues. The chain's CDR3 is CASSQGGASGSHEQFF. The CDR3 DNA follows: TGTGCCAGCAGCCAGGGTGGGGCTAGCGGGAGTCATGAGCAGTTCTTC.

CDR3 DNA: TGTGCCAGCAGCTTGTTTGTTAGCGGGAGGTCTTACGAGCAGTACTTC. This gives the protein CASSLFVSGRSYEQYF. The chain uses TRBV5-6 and TRBJ2-7; 10 bases fit TRBD2. This CDR3 comprises 16 residues. Germline CDR1 and CDR2: SGHDT and YYEEEE. The junction had 8 bases not matched to a gene; V was cut back by 1 base and J by 4 bases.

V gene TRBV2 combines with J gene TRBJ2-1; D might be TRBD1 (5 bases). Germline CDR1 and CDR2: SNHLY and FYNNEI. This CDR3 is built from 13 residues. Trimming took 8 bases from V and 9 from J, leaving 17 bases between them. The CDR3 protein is CASGKDSNGEQFF. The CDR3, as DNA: TGTGCCAGCGGAAAAGACAGCAACGGTGAGCAGTTCTTC.

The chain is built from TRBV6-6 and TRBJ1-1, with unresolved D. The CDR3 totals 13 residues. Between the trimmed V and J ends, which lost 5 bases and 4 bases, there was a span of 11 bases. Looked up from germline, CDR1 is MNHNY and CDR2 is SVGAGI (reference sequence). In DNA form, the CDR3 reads TGTGCCAGCAGTCCGCCGGGGAGCACTGAAGCTTTCTTT. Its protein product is CASSPPGSTEAFF.

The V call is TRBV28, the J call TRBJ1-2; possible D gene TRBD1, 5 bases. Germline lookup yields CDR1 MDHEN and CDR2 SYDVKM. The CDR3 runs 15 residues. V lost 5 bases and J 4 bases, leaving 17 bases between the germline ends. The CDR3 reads CASSLRDLVGYGYTF. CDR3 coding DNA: TGTGCCAGCAGTCTGCGGGACTTAGTAGGCTATGGCTACACCTTC.

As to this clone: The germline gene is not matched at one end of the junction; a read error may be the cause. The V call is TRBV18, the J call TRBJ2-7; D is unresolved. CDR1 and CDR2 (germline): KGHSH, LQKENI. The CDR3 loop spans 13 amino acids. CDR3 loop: CASSLAGSFEQYF. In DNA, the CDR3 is TGTGCCAGCTCACTAGCCGGCTCCTTCGAGCAGTACTTC.